This T cell receptor (beta chain) was captured in a study of beta chain features in type 1 diabetes. On the study more broadly: Sorted cells examined across all samples numbered around 100 million. Study-wide points: Patients' naive, central memory and Treg TCRB repertoires seemed closer to one another than those of healthy donors.

The junction had 15 bases not matched to a gene; V was cut back by 4 bases and J by 4 bases. CDR3 length equals 17 residues. Germline V gene sequence: CDR1 SGHVS, CDR2 FQNEAQ. Investigators reverse transcribed all isolated RNA, so they sequenced expressed TCRB transcripts. Produced via immunoSEQ multiplex PCR; TCRdb's table is partial and in-frame only. The repertoire holds under 800,000 clones, with about 16% as singletons. Concerning this clone: As yet, its antigen is unknown.

Sequenced material: naive CD4+ T cells from blood. This chain links TRBV7-8 with TRBJ1-2; 7 nucleotides agree with TRBD1. The sequence came from a man younger than 35 in good health. CDR3: CASSSRGQGGLGYGYTF. Written as DNA, the CDR3 is TGTGCCAGCAGCTCCCGAGGCCAGGGGGGCTTAGGCTATGGCTACACCTTC.